The rows below give T cell receptor beta chains drawn from one sample of a study of blood T cell repertoires in COVID-19. Here immunoSEQ multiplex PCR was the method, and the copy in TCRdb shows in-frame clones only, minus some. The table has approximately 300,000 clones, over 70% seen once; the top ten hold approximately 1.1%. Sequencing input: peripheral blood. Source of these receptors: a woman aged 45-65 years with acute or convalescent COVID-19. The CDR3 runs from the conserved cysteine through the conserved F or W. Each record gives: D gene, V gene, J gene, CDR3 protein. A D gene is named only where the DNA matches it firmly.

D: NA; V: TRBV12-2; J: TRBJ1-5; CDR3: CASRIAGYQPQHF
D: TRBD1; V: TRBV6-2/TRBV6-3; J: TRBJ1-1; CDR3: CASRPRQGFDTEAFF
D: TRBD1; V: TRBV5-1; J: TRBJ1-2; CDR3: CASNPGQGSYGYTF
D: NA; V: TRBV2; J: TRBJ1-5; CDR3: CASSFTGLGQPQHF
D: TRBD2; V: TRBV30; J: TRBJ2-1; CDR3: CAWRGTSGKGEQFF
D: NA; V: TRBV7-2; J: TRBJ2-5; CDR3: CASSRERQTYQETQYF
D: NA; V: TRBV20-1; J: TRBJ1-6; CDR3: CSASEAGNNSPLHF
D: NA; V: TRBV28; J: TRBJ2-2; CDR3: CASRMRTGELFF
D: NA; V: TRBV5-4; J: TRBJ1-2; CDR3: CASSLPTGNYGYTF
D: TRBD1; V: TRBV2; J: TRBJ1-2; CDR3: CARPRTGGTDGYTF